These 2 T cell receptor beta chains were sequenced from one sample in a study of blood T cell repertoires in COVID-19. Produced via immunoSEQ multiplex PCR; TCRdb's table is partial and in-frame only. The sample has about 250,000 clones, about 83% seen once. The source material was peripheral blood. These receptors all stem from a woman of 80 years or more with COVID-19, enrolled during active disease.

The chain couples TRBV6-1 to TRBJ2-3; the D is unclear. Trimming took 1 base from V and 2 from J, leaving 13 bases between them. The germline CDR1 and CDR2 sequences are MNHNS and SASEGT. The CDR3 runs 16 residues. This CDR3 is CASSEVFGAITDTQYF. CDR3 sequence (DNA): TGTGCCAGCAGTGAAGTTTTTGGAGCTATCACAGATACGCAGTATTTT.

The chain combines TRBV15 with TRBJ2-2; TRBD1 might be the D (6 bases). Germline CDR1 is LNHNV and CDR2 is YYDKDF (reference sequence). Trimming pared 0 bases from V and 3 bases from J, leaving 8 bases between. This CDR3 has 15 amino acids. The CDR3: CATSREGHHTGELFF. In DNA, the CDR3 is TGTGCCACCAGCAGAGAGGGACACCACACCGGGGAGCTGTTTTTT.